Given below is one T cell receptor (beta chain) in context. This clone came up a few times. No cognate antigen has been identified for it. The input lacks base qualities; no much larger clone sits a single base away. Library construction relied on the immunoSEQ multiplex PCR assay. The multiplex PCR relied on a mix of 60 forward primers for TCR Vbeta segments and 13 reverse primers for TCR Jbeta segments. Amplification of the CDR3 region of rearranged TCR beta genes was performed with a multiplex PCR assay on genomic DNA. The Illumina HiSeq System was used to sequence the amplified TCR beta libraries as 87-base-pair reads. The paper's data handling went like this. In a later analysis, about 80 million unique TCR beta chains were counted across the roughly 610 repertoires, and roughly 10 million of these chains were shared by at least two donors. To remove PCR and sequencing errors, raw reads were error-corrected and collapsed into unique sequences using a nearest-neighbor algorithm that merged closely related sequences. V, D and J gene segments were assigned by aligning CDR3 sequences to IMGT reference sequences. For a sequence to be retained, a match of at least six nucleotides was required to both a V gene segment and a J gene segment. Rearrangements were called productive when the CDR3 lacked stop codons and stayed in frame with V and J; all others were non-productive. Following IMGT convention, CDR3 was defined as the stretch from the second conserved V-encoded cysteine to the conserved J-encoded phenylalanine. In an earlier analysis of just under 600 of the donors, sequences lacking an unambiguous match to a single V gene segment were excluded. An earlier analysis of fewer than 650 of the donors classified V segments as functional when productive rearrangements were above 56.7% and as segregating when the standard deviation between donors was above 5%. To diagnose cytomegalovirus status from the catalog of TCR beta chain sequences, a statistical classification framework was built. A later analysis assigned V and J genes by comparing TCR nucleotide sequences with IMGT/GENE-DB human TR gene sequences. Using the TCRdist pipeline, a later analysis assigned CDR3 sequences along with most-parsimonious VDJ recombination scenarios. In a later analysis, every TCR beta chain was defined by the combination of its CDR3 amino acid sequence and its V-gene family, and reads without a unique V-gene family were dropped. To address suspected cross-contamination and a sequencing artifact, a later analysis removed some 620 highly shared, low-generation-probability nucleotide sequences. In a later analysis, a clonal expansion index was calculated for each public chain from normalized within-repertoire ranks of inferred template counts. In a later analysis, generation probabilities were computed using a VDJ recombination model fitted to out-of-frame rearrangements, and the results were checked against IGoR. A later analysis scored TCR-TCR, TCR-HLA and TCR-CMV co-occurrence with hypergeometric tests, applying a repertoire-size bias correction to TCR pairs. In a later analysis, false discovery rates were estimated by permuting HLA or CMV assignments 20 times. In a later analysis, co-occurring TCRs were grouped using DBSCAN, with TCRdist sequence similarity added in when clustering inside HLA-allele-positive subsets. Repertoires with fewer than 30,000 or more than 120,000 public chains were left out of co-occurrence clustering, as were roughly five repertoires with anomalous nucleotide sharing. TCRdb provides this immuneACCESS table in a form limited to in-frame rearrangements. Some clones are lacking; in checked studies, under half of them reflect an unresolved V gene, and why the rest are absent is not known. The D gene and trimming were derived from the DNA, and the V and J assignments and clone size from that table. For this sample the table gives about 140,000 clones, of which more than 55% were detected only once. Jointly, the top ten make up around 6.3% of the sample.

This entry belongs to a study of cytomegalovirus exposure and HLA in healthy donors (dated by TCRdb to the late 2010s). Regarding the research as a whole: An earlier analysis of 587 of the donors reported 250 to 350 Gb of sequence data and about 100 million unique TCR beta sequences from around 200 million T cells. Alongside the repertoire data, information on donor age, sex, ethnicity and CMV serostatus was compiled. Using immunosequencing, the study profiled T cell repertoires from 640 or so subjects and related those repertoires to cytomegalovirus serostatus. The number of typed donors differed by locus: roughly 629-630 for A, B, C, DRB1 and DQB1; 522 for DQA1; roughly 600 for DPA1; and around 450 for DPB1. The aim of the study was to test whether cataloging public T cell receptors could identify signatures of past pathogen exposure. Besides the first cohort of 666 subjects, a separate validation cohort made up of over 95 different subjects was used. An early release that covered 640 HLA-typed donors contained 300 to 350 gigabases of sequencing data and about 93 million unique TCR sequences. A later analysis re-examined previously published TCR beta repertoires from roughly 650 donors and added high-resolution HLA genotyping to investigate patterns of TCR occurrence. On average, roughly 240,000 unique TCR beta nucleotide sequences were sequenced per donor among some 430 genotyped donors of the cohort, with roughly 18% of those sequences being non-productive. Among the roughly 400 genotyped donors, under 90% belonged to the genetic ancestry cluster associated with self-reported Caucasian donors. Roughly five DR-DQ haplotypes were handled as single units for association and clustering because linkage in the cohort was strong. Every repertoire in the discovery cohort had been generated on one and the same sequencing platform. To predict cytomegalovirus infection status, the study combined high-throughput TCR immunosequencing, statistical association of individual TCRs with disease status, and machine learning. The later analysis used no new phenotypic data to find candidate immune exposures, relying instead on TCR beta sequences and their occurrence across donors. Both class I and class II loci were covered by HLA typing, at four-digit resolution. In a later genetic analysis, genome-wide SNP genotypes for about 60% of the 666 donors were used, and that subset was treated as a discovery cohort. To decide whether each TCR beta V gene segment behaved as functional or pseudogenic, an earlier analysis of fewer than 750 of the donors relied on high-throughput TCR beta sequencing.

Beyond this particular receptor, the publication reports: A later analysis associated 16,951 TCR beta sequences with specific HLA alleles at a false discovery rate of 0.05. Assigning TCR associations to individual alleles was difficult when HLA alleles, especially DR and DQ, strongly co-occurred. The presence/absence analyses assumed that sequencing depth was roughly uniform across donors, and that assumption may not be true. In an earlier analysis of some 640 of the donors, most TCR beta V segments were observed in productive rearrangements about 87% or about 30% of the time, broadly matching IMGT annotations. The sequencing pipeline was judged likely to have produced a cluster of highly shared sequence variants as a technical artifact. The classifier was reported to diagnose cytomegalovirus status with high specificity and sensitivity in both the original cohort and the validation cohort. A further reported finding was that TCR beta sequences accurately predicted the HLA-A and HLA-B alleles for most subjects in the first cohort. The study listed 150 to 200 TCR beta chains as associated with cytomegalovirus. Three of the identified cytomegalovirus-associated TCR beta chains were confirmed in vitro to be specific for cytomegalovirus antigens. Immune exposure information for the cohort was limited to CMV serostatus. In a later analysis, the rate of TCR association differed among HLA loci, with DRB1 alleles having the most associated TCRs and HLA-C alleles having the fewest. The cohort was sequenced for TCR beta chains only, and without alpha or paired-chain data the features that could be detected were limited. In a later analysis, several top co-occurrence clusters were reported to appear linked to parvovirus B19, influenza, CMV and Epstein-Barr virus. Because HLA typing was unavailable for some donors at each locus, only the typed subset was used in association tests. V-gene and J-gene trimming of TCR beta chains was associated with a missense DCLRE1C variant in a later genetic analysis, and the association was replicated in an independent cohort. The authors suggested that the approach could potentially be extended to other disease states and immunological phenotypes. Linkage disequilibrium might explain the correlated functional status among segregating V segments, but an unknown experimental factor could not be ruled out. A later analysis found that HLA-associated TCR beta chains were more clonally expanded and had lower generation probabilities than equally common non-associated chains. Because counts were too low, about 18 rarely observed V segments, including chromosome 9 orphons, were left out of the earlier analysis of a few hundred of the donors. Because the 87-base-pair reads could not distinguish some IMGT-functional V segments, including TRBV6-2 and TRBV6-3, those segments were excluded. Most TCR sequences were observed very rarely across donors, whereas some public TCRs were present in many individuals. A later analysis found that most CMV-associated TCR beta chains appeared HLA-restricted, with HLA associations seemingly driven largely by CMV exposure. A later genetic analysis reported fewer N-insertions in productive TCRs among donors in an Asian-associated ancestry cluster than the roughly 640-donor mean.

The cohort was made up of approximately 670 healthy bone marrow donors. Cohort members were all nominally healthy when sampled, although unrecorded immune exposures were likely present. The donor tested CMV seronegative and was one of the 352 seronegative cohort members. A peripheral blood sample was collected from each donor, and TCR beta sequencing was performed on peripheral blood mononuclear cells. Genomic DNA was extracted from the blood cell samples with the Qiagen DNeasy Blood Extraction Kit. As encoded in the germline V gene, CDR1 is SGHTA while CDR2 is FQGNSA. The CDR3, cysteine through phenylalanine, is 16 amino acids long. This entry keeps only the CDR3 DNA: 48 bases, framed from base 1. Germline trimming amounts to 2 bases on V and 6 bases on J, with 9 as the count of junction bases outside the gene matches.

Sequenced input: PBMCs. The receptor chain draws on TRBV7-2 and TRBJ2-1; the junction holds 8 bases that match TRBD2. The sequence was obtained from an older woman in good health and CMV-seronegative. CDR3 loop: CASSLSGGRTGNEQFF. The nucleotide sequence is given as TGTGCCAGCAGCTTATCTGGCGGGAGGACGGGCAATGAGCAGTTCTTC.